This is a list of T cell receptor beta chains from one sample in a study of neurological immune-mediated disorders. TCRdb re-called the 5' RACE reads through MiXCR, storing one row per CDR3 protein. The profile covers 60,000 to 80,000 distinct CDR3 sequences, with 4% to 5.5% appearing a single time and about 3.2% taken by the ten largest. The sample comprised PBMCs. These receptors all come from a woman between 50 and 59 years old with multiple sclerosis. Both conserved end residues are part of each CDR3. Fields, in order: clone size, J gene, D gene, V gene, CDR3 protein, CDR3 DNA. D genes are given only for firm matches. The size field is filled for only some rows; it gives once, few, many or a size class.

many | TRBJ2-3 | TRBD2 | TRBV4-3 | CASSQDPSGGTDTQYF | TGCGCCAGCAGCCAAGACCCTAGCGGGGGCACAGATACGCAGTATTTT
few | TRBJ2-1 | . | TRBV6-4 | CASSDSKGSVDEQFF | TGTGCCAGCAGTGACTCGAAGGGTAGCGTGGATGAGCAGTTCTTC
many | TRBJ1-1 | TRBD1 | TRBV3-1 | CASSFQDRKAFF | TGTGCCAGCAGTTTTCAGGACAGGAAAGCTTTCTTT
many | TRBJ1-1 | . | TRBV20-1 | CSAKDSRYTEAFF | TGCAGTGCTAAGGACAGCCGGTACACTGAAGCTTTCTTT
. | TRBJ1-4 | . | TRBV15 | CATSRDPVAEKLFF | TGTGCCACCAGCAGAGACCCGGTCGCGGAAAAACTGTTTTTT
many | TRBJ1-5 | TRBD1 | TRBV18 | CASSHVSTGLDQPQHF | TGTGCCAGCTCACACGTATCGACAGGGTTAGATCAGCCCCAGCATTTT
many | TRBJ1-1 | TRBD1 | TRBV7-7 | CASSPGQGYQAFF | TGTGCTAGCAGCCCGGGACAGGGGTATCAAGCTTTCTTT
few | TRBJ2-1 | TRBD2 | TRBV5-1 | CASSQLAGGNNEQFF | TGCGCCAGCAGCCAACTAGCGGGGGGTAACAATGAGCAGTTCTTC
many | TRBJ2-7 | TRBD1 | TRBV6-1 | CASSWDRTEQYF | TGTGCCAGCAGCTGGGACAGGACCGAGCAGTACTTC
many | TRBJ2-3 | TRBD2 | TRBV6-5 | CASSPLADSTDTQYF | TGTGCCAGCAGCCCACTAGCGGACAGCACAGATACGCAGTATTTT
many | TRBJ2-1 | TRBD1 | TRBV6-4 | CASSVGDSSYNEQFF | TGTGCCAGCAGTGTAGGGGACAGCTCCTACAATGAGCAGTTCTTC
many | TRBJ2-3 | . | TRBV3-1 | CASSQEASTDTQYF | TGTGCCAGCAGCCAGGAAGCATCTACAGATACGCAGTATTTT
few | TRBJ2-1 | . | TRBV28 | CASSLSWGISYNEQFF | TGTGCCAGCAGTTTGTCATGGGGAATATCCTACAATGAGCAGTTCTTC
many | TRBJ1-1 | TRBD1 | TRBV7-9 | CASSNLQGADTEAFF | TGTGCCAGCAGCAACTTACAGGGGGCGGACACTGAAGCTTTCTTT
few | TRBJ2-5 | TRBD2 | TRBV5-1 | CASTIAGGEETQYF | TGCGCCAGCACCATAGCGGGGGGCGAAGAGACCCAGTACTTC
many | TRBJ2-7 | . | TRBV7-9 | CASLDSLLNEQYF | TGTGCCAGCCTGGACAGTTTATTGAACGAGCAGTACTTC
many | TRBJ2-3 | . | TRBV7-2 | CASSLRGTSTDTQYF | TGTGCCAGCAGCTTAAGGGGAACTAGCACAGATACGCAGTATTTT
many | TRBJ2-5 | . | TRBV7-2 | CASSPGRGLETQYF | TGTGCCAGCAGCCCGGGGCGGGGCTTAGAGACCCAGTACTTC
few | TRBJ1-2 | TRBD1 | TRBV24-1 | CATSDRTGDNYTF | TGTGCCACCAGTGACAGGACAGGGGACAACTACACCTTC
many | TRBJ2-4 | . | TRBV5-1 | CASSSGGIGVAKNIQYF | TGCGCCAGCAGCTCTGGAGGGATTGGAGTAGCCAAAAACATTCAGTACTTC
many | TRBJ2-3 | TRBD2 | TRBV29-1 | CSVRRGASLTDTQYF | TGCAGCGTTCGGCGGGGGGCCTCTCTCACAGATACGCAGTATTTT
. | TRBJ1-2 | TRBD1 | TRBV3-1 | CASRQRQGTKANYGYTF | TGTGCCAGCAGACAGAGACAGGGAACTAAAGCTAACTATGGCTACACCTTC
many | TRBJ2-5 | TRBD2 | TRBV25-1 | CASDPSGGDETQYF | TGTGCCAGCGACCCCTCCGGGGGGGATGAGACCCAGTACTTC
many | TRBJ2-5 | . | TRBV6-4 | CASSARRHQETQYF | TGTGCCAGCAGCGCCCGACGCCACCAAGAGACCCAGTACTTC
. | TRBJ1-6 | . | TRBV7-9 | CASSQLAALSPLHF | TGTGCCAGCAGCCAATTAGCGGCGCTTTCACCCCTCCACTTT
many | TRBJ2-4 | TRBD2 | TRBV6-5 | CASMSQGRDIQYF | TGTGCCAGCATGAGTCAAGGGAGGGACATTCAGTACTTC
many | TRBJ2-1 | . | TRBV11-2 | CASSLQRVPYNEQFF | TGTGCCAGCAGCTTACAGCGGGTTCCCTACAATGAGCAGTTCTTC
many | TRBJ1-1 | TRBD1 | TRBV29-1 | CSGKRQGSEAFF | TGCAGCGGAAAACGACAGGGTTCTGAAGCTTTCTTT
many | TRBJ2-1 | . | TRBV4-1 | CASSLQGPAYNEQFF | TGCGCCAGCAGCCTACAGGGTCCAGCCTACAATGAGCAGTTCTTC
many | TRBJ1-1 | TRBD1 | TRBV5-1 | CASSLEGSRGAFF | TGCGCCAGCAGCCTGGAAGGTAGCAGGGGGGCTTTCTTT
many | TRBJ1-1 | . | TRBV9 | CASSVSAINTEAFF | TGTGCCAGCAGCGTTTCGGCCATTAACACTGAAGCTTTCTTT
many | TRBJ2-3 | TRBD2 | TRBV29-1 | CSGWTSGGADTQYF | TGCAGCGGTTGGACTAGCGGGGGGGCAGATACGCAGTATTTT
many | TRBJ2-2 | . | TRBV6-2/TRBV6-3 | CASKGMAGELFF | TGTGCCAGCAAGGGTATGGCCGGGGAGCTGTTTTTT
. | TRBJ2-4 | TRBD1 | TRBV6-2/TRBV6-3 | CASSPSGGAIGNIQYF | TGTGCCAGCAGTCCCTCAGGGGGAGCCATCGGAAACATTCAGTACTTC
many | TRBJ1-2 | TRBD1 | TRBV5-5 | CASSSDRDREYGYTF | TGTGCCAGCAGCTCTGACCGGGACAGGGAGTATGGCTACACCTTC
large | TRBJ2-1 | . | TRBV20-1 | CSAQRGEAYNEQFF | TGCAGTGCCCAGAGAGGGGAGGCCTACAATGAGCAGTTCTTC
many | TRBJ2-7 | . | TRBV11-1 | CASSLAHYEQYF | TGTGCCAGCAGCTTAGCGCATTACGAGCAGTACTTC
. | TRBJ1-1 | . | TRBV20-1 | CSASRATLNTEAFF | TGCAGTGCTAGTAGGGCGACCCTGAACACTGAAGCTTTCTTT
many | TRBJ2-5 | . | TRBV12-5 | CASGQTRWGETQYF | TGTGCTAGTGGTCAGACCCGGTGGGGAGAGACCCAGTACTTC
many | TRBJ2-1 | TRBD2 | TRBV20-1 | CSARGASGGYNEQFF | TGCAGTGCTAGGGGGGCTAGCGGGGGATACAATGAGCAGTTCTTC
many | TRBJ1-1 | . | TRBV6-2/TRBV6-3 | CASSLQDSEAFF | TGTGCCAGCAGTCTCCAGGACAGTGAAGCTTTCTTT
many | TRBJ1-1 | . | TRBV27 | CASKQSVTHFTEAFF | TGTGCCAGCAAACAGAGCGTCACCCATTTTACTGAAGCTTTCTTT
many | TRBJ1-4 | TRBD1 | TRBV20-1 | CSARDWAGGIGKLFF | TGCAGTGCTAGAGATTGGGCAGGGGGAATAGGCAAACTGTTTTTT